These T cell receptor beta chains were read from a single sample in a study of shared clonotypes between healthy human individuals. This table comes from immunoSEQ multiplex PCR, and its TCRdb copy is limited to in-frame clones, with some not included. The data show about 2.4 million clones, roughly 93% seen once. Sequencing was done on a sample of naive CD4+ T cells from PBMCs. All receptors derive from a man between 18 and 35 years old in good health. Some clones in this sample may be carry-over from other donors' samples. The CDR3 runs from the conserved cysteine through the conserved F or W. The D gene is left open where the match is weak. The size field is filled for only some rows; it gives once, few, many or a size class.

v_gene	abundance	d_gene	j_gene	CDR3aa	CDR3nt
TRBV5-1	.	TRBD1	TRBJ2-2	CASSLEGQTNTGELFF	TGCGCCAGCAGCTTGGAGGGACAGACGAACACCGGGGAGCTGTTTTTT
TRBV5-1	.	.	TRBJ1-3	CASSLNGQPGNTIYF	TGCGCCAGCAGCTTGAACGGGCAGCCCGGAAACACCATATATTTT
TRBV4-1	.	TRBD2	TRBJ2-1	CASSQGGLAFNEQFF	TGCGCCAGCAGCCAAGGGGGACTAGCTTTCAATGAGCAGTTCTTC
TRBV18	once	TRBD2	TRBJ2-5	CASSPPGLAVRETQYF	TGTGCCAGCTCACCACCGGGACTAGCGGTTCGGGAGACCCAGTACTTC
TRBV28	.	TRBD1	TRBJ2-3	CASSSTGRTNTDTQYF	TGTGCCAGCAGTTCGACAGGGCGAACCAACACAGATACGCAGTATTTT
TRBV5-1	.	.	TRBJ1-1	CASSLAPGITEAFF	TGCGCCAGCAGCTTGGCTCCAGGGATAACTGAAGCTTTCTTT
TRBV7-2	.	.	TRBJ2-5	CATTKGGEIQETQYF	TGTGCCACTACAAAAGGGGGGGAAATTCAAGAGACCCAGTACTTC
TRBV9	once	TRBD1	TRBJ2-5	CASSVSGQEETQYF	TGTGCCAGCAGCGTCTCCGGACAGGAGGAGACCCAGTACTTC
TRBV5-1	.	.	TRBJ2-3	CASSLEGDTQYF	TGCGCCAGCAGCTTGGAGGGAGATACGCAGTATTTT
TRBV7-2	.	TRBD2	TRBJ2-7	CASSLGVAGPYEQYF	TGTGCCAGCAGCTTAGGAGTAGCGGGGCCCTACGAGCAGTACTTC
TRBV11-3	.	TRBD2	TRBJ2-1	CASSLGIAGGRNEQFF	TGTGCCAGCAGCTTAGGGATAGCGGGAGGGAGAAATGAGCAGTTCTTC
TRBV19	.	.	TRBJ1-5	CASSLNNQPQHF	TGTGCCAGTAGTCTAAACAATCAGCCCCAGCATTTT
TRBV19	.	TRBD1	TRBJ1-2	CASSDRDRGLRAYGYTF	TGTGCCAGCTCGGACCGGGACAGGGGGCTGAGGGCCTATGGCTACACCTTC
TRBV27	.	.	TRBJ2-7	CASRPLIPYEQYF	TGTGCCAGCAGGCCCTTAATCCCCTACGAGCAGTACTTC
TRBV19	.	TRBD1	TRBJ1-1	CATQTGVVSFPFF	TGTGCCACCCAGACAGGGGTCGTCAGCTTTCCCTTCTTT
TRBV9	.	.	TRBJ2-3	CASSAETGVHTDTQYF	TGTGCCAGCAGCGCCGAGACAGGTGTCCACACAGATACGCAGTATTTT
TRBV7-2	.	.	TRBJ2-7	CASSPRPYRYTYEQYF	TGTGCCAGCAGCCCCAGACCTTACAGGTATACCTACGAGCAGTACTTC
TRBV28	.	TRBD1	TRBJ2-1	CASRRDRGVDEQFF	TGTGCCAGCAGAAGGGACAGGGGGGTTGATGAGCAGTTCTTC
TRBV5-1	.	TRBD2	TRBJ2-3	CASSDGGLAGGGTDTQYF	TGCGCCAGCAGCGACGGGGGACTAGCGGGAGGAGGGACAGATACGCAGTATTTT
TRBV19	.	TRBD2	TRBJ2-1	CASSIESGGWYEQFF	TGTGCCAGTAGTATTGAATCGGGAGGGTGGTATGAGCAGTTCTTC
TRBV29-1	.	.	TRBJ2-7	CSVEDSASYEQYF	TGCAGCGTTGAAGATAGCGCCAGCTACGAGCAGTACTTC
TRBV4-2	.	TRBD1	TRBJ2-2	CASSQRQGPYTGELFF	TGTGCCAGCAGCCAAAGACAGGGGCCCTACACCGGGGAGCTGTTTTTT
TRBV6-7	few	.	TRBJ2-7	CASSPYSYEQYF	TGTGCCAGCAGTCCCTACTCCTACGAGCAGTACTTC
TRBV5-1	.	.	TRBJ1-3	CASSPDSNLGNTIYF	TGCGCCAGCAGCCCGGACAGCAATCTCGGAAACACCATATATTTT
TRBV30	.	.	TRBJ1-1	CAWRPGGRSEAFF	TGTGCCTGGAGGCCCGGGGGGCGAAGTGAAGCTTTCTTT